Below are 18 T cell receptor beta chains sequenced from a single sample in a study of shared clonotypes between healthy human individuals. Assay: immunoSEQ multiplex PCR; the TCRdb copy retains only in-frame clones and omits some. The sample shows about 1,800,000 clones, about 95% of them seen only once. Terminally differentiated effector memory CD45RA+ cells were left out of the naive CD8 fraction, which was CD45RO-negative and positively selected for CCR7. The sequenced sample consisted of naive CD8+ T cells sorted from blood. The origin of the receptors is a man aged 18 to 30 in good health.

V usage is TRBV5-8 and J usage is TRBJ1-5; 10 bases fit TRBD1. J lost 0 bases, V lost 4 bases, and 13 bases had no gene match. The V gene's germline CDR1 is SGHTS and CDR2 YDEGEE. The CDR3 is made up of 19 amino acids. The CDR3 sequence: CASSTPSDRGGFSNQPQHF. DNA for the CDR3: TGTGCCAGCAGCACCCCATCGGACAGGGGGGGATTTAGCAATCAGCCCCAGCATTTT.

The chain couples TRBV7-2 to TRBJ2-7; tentatively, D is TRBD2 (6 bases). Trimming stripped 5 bases from V and 0 bases from J, with 17 bases between. The CDR3 covers 16 residues. Germline CDR1 reads SGHTA; CDR2 reads FQGNSA. The CDR3 nucleotides read TGTGCCAGCAGCCTGGCCGGGGGAGAAGGCTCCTACGAGCAGTACTTC. Protein product: CASSLAGGEGSYEQYF.

In the case of this clone: Its ends do not fully match the called genes, so a read error is possible. The identical CDR3 is also encoded by other nucleotide sequences in the sample. This rearrangement joins TRBV7-7 to TRBJ2-7; D not certain. This CDR3 has 13 amino acids. Germline V lookup: CDR1 SSHAT, CDR2 FNYEAQ (reference sequence). This CDR3 reads CASSLELGYEQYF. CDR3 nucleotide sequence: TGTGCTAGCAGCTTAGAGCTCGGCTACGAGCAGTACTTC.

The chain links TRBV6-1 to TRBJ2-7; D is ambiguous. Germline CDR1 reads MNHNS; CDR2 reads SASEGT. V shed 2 bases and J shed 2 bases, with 4 bases lying between them. CDR3 length equals 12 residues. CDR3 amino acids: CASSEQPYEQYF. The CDR3 DNA reads TGTGCCAGCAGTGAACAACCCTACGAGCAGTACTTC.

This clone is a singleton in its sample. At the DNA level, this CDR3 is encoded by other sequences in the same sample as well. This chain links TRBV5-6 with TRBJ2-1; D is uncertain. V was trimmed by 2 bases and J by 8 bases, leaving 5 bases between them. The CDR3 extends over 11 amino acids. Germline V lookup: CDR1 SGHDT, CDR2 YYEEEE. The CDR3 loop reads CASSLGHEQFF. CDR3 bases: TGTGCCAGCAGCTTAGGACATGAGCAGTTCTTC.

The sample holds a few counts of this clone. The same CDR3 can be traced to other DNA sequences in this sample. The CDR3 sequence is CASSLGGNEQFF. As DNA, the CDR3 is TGTGCCAGCAGCCTGGGGGGGAATGAGCAGTTCTTC. The V call is TRBV14, the J call TRBJ2-1, with 7 bases fitting TRBD2. The CDR3 runs to 12 residues. Germline-derived CDR1 and CDR2 are SGHDN and FVKESK. V lost 4 bases and J lost 7; bases outside the gene matches: 1.

The chain employs TRBV4-1 and TRBJ2-3, with TRBD2 matching over 8 bases. CDR3 length: 16 residues. V lost 8 bases, J lost 2 bases, and 12 bases stayed unmatched. Germline V gives CDR1 MGHRA, CDR2 YSYEKL. CDR3 protein: CASASGGPSNTDTQYF. CDR3 DNA sequence: TGCGCCAGCGCGTCGGGGGGGCCCTCCAACACAGATACGCAGTATTTT.

This chain connects TRBV27 to TRBJ1-4; maybe TRBD1 (5 bases). Germline V lookup: CDR1 MNHEY, CDR2 SMNVEV (reference sequence). The CDR3 length is 14 residues. V lost 1 base and J 8 bases, leaving 11 bases between the germline ends. The CDR3 DNA reads as TGTGCCAGCAGTTTATTACGGGGGGTGGAAAAACTGTTTTTT. Translating it yields CASSLLRGVEKLFF.

This sequence joins TRBV10-2 and TRBJ2-1, with D tentatively TRBD2 (5 bases). Looked up from germline, CDR1 is WSHSY and CDR2 is SAAADI. V lost 3 bases to trimming and J lost 3 bases, with 9 bases between them. This CDR3 is built from 14 residues. In nucleotides, the CDR3 is TGCGCCAGCAGTGAATTAGCGCGCTACAATGAGCAGTTCTTC. Translating gives CASSELARYNEQFF.

Comments on this clone: Other DNA sequences of this sample code for an identical CDR3. This chain links TRBV27 with TRBJ2-6; perhaps D is TRBD1 or TRBD2 (5 bases each). Germline CDR1 reads MNHEY; CDR2 reads SMNVEV (reference sequence). There are 15 residues in the CDR3. Trimming shortened V by 3 bases and J by 4 bases, and 10 bases separated the two germline ends. CDR3 in DNA: TGTGCCAGCAGTTTGCTCGGGGCAGGGGCCAACGTCCTGACTTTC. As protein: CASSLLGAGANVLTF.

The chain links TRBV28 to TRBJ2-5; TRBD2 aligns across 13 bases. The V segment lost 4 bases and the J segment 4 bases; nucleotides outside the gene matches: 9. The CDR3 totals 17 residues. From germline, CDR1 is MDHEN and CDR2 SYDVKM. CDR3: CASSSIRLAGGAETQYF. The CDR3 DNA reads TGTGCCAGCAGTTCGATTAGACTAGCGGGGGGAGCAGAGACCCAGTACTTC.

This clone was counted a few times. V and J are TRBV28 and TRBJ2-2, with D perhaps TRBD2 (6 bases). With 6 bases removed from V and 3 bases from J, the gap between germline ends came to 17 bases. The CDR3 runs 16 residues. Per germline, CDR1 MDHEN and CDR2 SYDVKM. The CDR3 sequence is CASSPPGEDYTGELFF. CDR3 nucleotides: TGTGCCAGCAGCCCACCGGGGGAGGATTACACCGGGGAGCTGTTTTTT. Full variable domain (remainder filled in from reference TRBV28 and TRBJ2-2): DVKVTQSSRYLVKRTGEKVFLECVQDMDHENMFWYRQDPGLGLRLIYFSYDVKMKEKGDIPEGYSVSREKKERFSLILESASTNQTSMYLCASSPPGEDYTGELFFGEGSRLTVL.

With respect to this clone: The sample has other DNA sequences that encode this CDR3 too. The chain is built from TRBV4-1 and TRBJ1-5; D gene ambiguous. CDR1 is MGHRA and CDR2 is YSYEKL in the germline V gene. V was shortened by 0 bases and J by 4 bases, with 7 bases between the two germline ends. The CDR3 totals 14 residues. The CDR3 spells CASSQEGGNQPQHF. The CDR3 coding sequence is TGCGCCAGCAGCCAAGAGGGCGGAAATCAGCCCCAGCATTTT.

The chain combines TRBV5-6 with TRBJ2-7; 10 positions agree with TRBD2. Per germline, CDR1 SGHDT and CDR2 YYEEEE. With 1 base clipped from V and 2 bases from J, the junction kept 3 bases outside the gene matches. The CDR3 is 15 amino acids. The CDR3 nucleotides are TGTGCCAGCAGCTTGTCCAGCGGGAGGGCCTACGAGCAGTACTTC. This translates into CASSLSSGRAYEQYF.

The V and J genes are TRBV2 and TRBJ1-1, with unresolved D. CDR1 is SNHLY, CDR2 FYNNEI, per germline. V was shortened by 5 bases and J by 4 bases, with 11 bases between the two germline ends. The CDR3 runs 13 residues. The CDR3 DNA reads as TGTGCCAGCAGTTCCCTGGGTGGCACTGAAGCTTTCTTT. It encodes CASSSLGGTEAFF.

This chain joins TRBV28 and TRBJ1-5; 7 nucleotides align to TRBD1. This CDR3 has 15 residues. The germline gives CDR1 MDHEN, CDR2 SYDVKM. After removal of 5 bases from V and 7 bases from J, the junction contained 11 bases not matched to a gene. CDR3 bases: TGTGCCAGCAGTATCCGACAGGGTTCGGGCCAGCCCCAGCATTTT. This gives the protein CASSIRQGSGQPQHF.

About this clone: Other DNA sequences within the sample encode an identical CDR3. This rearrangement joins TRBV27 to TRBJ2-3; D ambiguous. The CDR3 has 13 amino acids. V shed 6 bases and J shed 0 bases, with 7 bases lying between them. Germline-derived CDR1 and CDR2 are MNHEY and SMNVEV (reference sequence). The CDR3 sequence: CASSPDSTDTQYF. The CDR3 nucleotides are TGTGCCAGCAGCCCCGACAGCACAGATACGCAGTATTTT.

The chain carries TRBV9 and TRBJ1-1; maybe TRBD1 (5 bases). V shed 0 bases and J shed 2 bases, with 11 bases lying between them. The germline V gene encodes CDR1 SGDLS and CDR2 YYNGEE. This CDR3 is built from 15 residues. DNA for the CDR3: TGTGCCAGCAGCGTAGGAGGAGGGGACAACACTGAAGCTTTCTTT. Translating it yields CASSVGGGDNTEAFF.